The 17 T cell receptor beta chains below come from one sample, sequenced in a study of blood T cell repertoires in COVID-19. TCRdb keeps only in-frame clones here, not all; method: immunoSEQ multiplex PCR. The sample gives about 360,000 clones, around 87% of which show up once; around 1.9% is in the top ten. Sequences were obtained from PBMCs or T cells enriched from blood (not recorded which). The receptors were gathered from a man in his forties in a cohort exposed to, infected with or recovered from COVID-19 (not recorded which).

In its sample, this clone was seen a few times. This rearrangement joins TRBV19 to TRBJ2-2; TRBD1 might be the D (6 bases). The CDR3 is 14 amino acids. Germline V gene lookup returns CDR1 LNHDA and CDR2 SQIVND (reference sequence). V was cut by 8 bases and J by 0 bases, with 10 bases left in between. The DNA for the CDR3 is TGTGCCAGTCGACAGGCGTCGAACACCGGGGAGCTGTTTTTT. Protein: CASRQASNTGELFF.

This clone was observed a few times. The rearrangement links TRBV28 to TRBJ1-1, with D tentatively TRBD1 (6 bases). Per germline, CDR1 MDHEN and CDR2 SYDVKM. The CDR3 covers 18 residues. Trimming cost V 2 bases and J 0 bases, with 19 bases left between them. CDR3 amino acids: CASSLVFGGPQVNTEAFF. The CDR3, as DNA: TGTGCCAGCAGTTTAGTCTTCGGGGGGCCCCAAGTGAACACTGAAGCTTTCTTT.

The chain joins TRBV5-8 to TRBJ2-7; 10 positions match TRBD1. Germline loops: CDR1 SGHTS, CDR2 YDEGEE. This CDR3 is 14 amino acids long. J gave up 5 bases and V 0 bases, and 2 bases lay outside the gene matches. The DNA for the CDR3 is TGTGCCAGCAGCTTGGGGACAGGGGGTGACGAGCAGTACTTC. It codes for CASSLGTGGDEQYF.

The chain couples TRBV6-5 to TRBJ1-5; D might be TRBD1 (5 bases). The germline gives CDR1 MNHEY, CDR2 SVGAGI. V gave up 6 bases and J gave up 4 bases, with 13 bases separating them. The CDR3 extends over 14 amino acids. The CDR3 loop is CASRGGGVNQPQHF. DNA for the CDR3: TGTGCCAGCAGGGGGGGAGGGGTGAATCAGCCCCAGCATTTT.

The V gene is TRBV5-1, the J gene TRBJ2-1; a possible D gene is TRBD2 (6 bases). The CDR3 length is 15 residues. V was trimmed by 0 bases and J by 2 bases, leaving 9 bases between them. The germline gives CDR1 SGHRS, CDR2 YFSETQ. The chain's CDR3 is CASSLALAPYNEQFF. CDR3 DNA sequence: TGCGCCAGCAGCTTGGCACTAGCCCCCTACAATGAGCAGTTCTTC.

CDR3 region: CASSQATGVGTEAFF. Here the CDR3 DNA reads TGCGCCAGCAGCCAGGCCACAGGGGTCGGCACTGAAGCTTTCTTT. The chain links TRBV5-1 to TRBJ1-1, with TRBD1 matching 7 bases. Germline lookup yields CDR1 SGHRS and CDR2 YFSETQ. CDR3 length equals 15 residues. With V trimmed by 4 bases and J by 4 bases, 10 bases remained unmatched.

The gene calls are TRBV29-1 and TRBJ1-1; a possible D gene is TRBD1 (5 bases). Between the trimmed V and J ends, which lost 3 bases and 1 base, there was a span of 9 bases. This CDR3 comprises 13 residues. CDR1 and CDR2 (germline): SQVTM, ANQGSEA. The CDR3, as DNA: TGCAGCGTTGAGGACAATTGGAACACTGAAGCTTTCTTT. The encoded protein is CSVEDNWNTEAFF.

The V call is TRBV28, the J call TRBJ2-7; maybe TRBD1 (6 bases). The germline V gene has CDR1 MDHEN and CDR2 SYDVKM. V lost 6 bases and J 6 bases, leaving 15 bases between the germline ends. This CDR3 contains 13 residues. The CDR3 protein is CASRGPGASEQYF. In DNA, the CDR3 is TGTGCCAGCAGAGGACCAGGGGCCTCCGAGCAGTACTTC.

The rearrangement joins TRBV3-1 (or the pseudogene TRBV3-2) to TRBJ2-7, with D possibly matching TRBD1 (5 bases). The V and J ends lost 6 bases and 7 bases respectively, with 13 bases between them. The germline V gene has CDR1 LGHDT and CDR2 YNNKEL (reference sequence). The CDR3 covers 12 residues. The CDR3 protein is CASSRRVREQYF. The DNA for the CDR3 is TGTGCCAGCAGTCGCAGGGTGAGGGAGCAGTACTTC.

V usage is TRBV4-1 and J usage is TRBJ1-2; 7 nucleotides match TRBD1. The CDR3 sequence is 16 residues long. CDR1 is MGHRA, CDR2 YSYEKL, per germline. J was trimmed by 1 base and V by 2 bases; bases with no gene match: 7. CDR3 region: CASSQYRDSLNYGYTF. Written as DNA, the CDR3 is TGCGCCAGCAGCCAATACCGGGACAGCCTTAACTATGGCTACACCTTC.

V is TRBV5-4 and J is TRBJ2-2, with D possibly being TRBD2 (6 bases). Trimming pared 1 base from V and 4 bases from J, leaving 11 bases between. The CDR3 spans 15 residues. The germline V gene has CDR1 SGHNT and CDR2 YYREEE (reference sequence). For the CDR3, the DNA is TGTGCCAGCAGCTTGAGGGGAGGCCGCACCGGGGAGCTGTTTTTT. Translating it yields CASSLRGGRTGELFF.

In this sample, this clone turned up a few times. V is TRBV3-1 (or the pseudogene TRBV3-2) and J is TRBJ1-2; possibly TRBD1 for D (6 bases). CDR1 is LGHDT and CDR2 is YNNKEL in the germline V gene (reference sequence). The V end was cut by 4 bases, the J end by 1 base, with 13 bases between. This CDR3 spans 15 amino acids. The CDR3 reads CASSPRTVRNYGYTF. For the CDR3, the DNA is TGTGCCAGCAGCCCCAGGACAGTGCGTAACTATGGCTACACCTTC.

The V gene is TRBV28, the J gene TRBJ2-7; tentatively, D is TRBD1 (5 bases). Germline V CDR1 and CDR2: MDHEN, SYDVKM. This CDR3 has 18 amino acids. V dropped 8 bases and J dropped 3 bases, with 29 bases sitting between them. CDR3 amino acids: CASGLGVRYGVVGYEQYF. The CDR3 coding sequence is TGTGCCAGCGGGTTAGGGGTGAGGTACGGCGTGGTCGGCTACGAGCAGTACTTC.

This clone has a single count. The chain employs TRBV19 and TRBJ1-1, with 9 nucleotides matching TRBD1. This CDR3 contains 16 residues. The junction had 8 bases not matched to a gene; V was cut back by 3 bases and J by 3 bases. CDR1 and CDR2 from the germline V gene are LNHDA and SQIVND (reference sequence). The CDR3 spells CASSIGRGQGDTEAFF. CDR3 bases: TGTGCCAGTAGTATTGGGAGGGGACAGGGCGACACTGAAGCTTTCTTT.

V usage is TRBV30 and J usage is TRBJ1-5; D might be TRBD1 (5 bases). This CDR3 is built from 15 residues. The ends were cut back, 5 bases at V and 4 bases at J, with 18 bases in the middle. Germline V gene data show CDR1 as GTSNPN and CDR2 as SVGIG (reference sequence). CDR3 residues: CAWGTGGSRNQPQHF. CDR3 coding DNA: TGTGCCTGGGGTACCGGGGGGAGTCGGAATCAGCCCCAGCATTTT.

The V call is TRBV6-5, the J call TRBJ1-5, with D tentatively TRBD1 (5 bases). The CDR3 loop spans 13 amino acids. Between the trimmed V and J ends, which lost 9 bases and 5 bases, there was a span of 14 bases. Germline loops: CDR1 MNHEY, CDR2 SVGAGI. The CDR3 reads CASRRDSHQPQHF. CDR3 DNA sequence: TGTGCCAGTCGTAGGGACTCCCATCAGCCCCAGCATTTT.

This clone was seen a handful of times. The chain has TRBV2 and TRBJ2-1, with D perhaps matching TRBD1 (5 bases). V was trimmed by 3 bases and J by 4 bases, leaving 13 bases between them. From germline, CDR1 is SNHLY and CDR2 FYNNEI. The CDR3 loop spans 15 amino acids. DNA of the CDR3: TGTGCCAGCAGTGAGCATATGGACAAATACAATGAGCAGTTCTTC. Translation: CASSEHMDKYNEQFF.